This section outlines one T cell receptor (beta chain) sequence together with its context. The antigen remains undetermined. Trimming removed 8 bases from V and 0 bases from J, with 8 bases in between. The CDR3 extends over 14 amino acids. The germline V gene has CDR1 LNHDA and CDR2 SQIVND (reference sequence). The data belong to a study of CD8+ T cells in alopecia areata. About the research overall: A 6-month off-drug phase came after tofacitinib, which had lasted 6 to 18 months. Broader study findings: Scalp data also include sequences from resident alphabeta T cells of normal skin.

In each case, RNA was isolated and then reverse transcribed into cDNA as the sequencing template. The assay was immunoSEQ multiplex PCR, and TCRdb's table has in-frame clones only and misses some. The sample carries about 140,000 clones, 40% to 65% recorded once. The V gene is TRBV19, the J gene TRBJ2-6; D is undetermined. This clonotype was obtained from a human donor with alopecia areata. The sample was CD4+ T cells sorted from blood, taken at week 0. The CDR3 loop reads CASEVDSGANVLTF. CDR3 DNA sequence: TGTGCCAGTGAGGTGGACTCTGGGGCCAACGTCCTGACTTTC.